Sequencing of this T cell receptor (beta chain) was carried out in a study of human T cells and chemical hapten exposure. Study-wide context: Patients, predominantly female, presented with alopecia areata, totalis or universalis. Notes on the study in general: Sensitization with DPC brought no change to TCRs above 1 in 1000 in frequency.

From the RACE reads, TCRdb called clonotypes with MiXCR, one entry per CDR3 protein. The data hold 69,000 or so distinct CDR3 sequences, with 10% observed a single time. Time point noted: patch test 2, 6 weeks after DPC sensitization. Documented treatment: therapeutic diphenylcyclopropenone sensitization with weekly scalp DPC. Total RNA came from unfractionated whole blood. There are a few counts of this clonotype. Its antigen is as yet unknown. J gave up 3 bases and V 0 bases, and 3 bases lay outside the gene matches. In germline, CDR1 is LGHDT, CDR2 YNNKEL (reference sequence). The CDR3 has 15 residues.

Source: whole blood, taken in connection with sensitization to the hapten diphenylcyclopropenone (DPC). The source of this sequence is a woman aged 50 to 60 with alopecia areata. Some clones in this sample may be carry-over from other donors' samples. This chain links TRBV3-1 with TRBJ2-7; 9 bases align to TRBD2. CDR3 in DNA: TGTGCCAGCAGCCAAGAATTAGCGGGAGTCTACGAGCAGTACTTC. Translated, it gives CASSQELAGVYEQYF.